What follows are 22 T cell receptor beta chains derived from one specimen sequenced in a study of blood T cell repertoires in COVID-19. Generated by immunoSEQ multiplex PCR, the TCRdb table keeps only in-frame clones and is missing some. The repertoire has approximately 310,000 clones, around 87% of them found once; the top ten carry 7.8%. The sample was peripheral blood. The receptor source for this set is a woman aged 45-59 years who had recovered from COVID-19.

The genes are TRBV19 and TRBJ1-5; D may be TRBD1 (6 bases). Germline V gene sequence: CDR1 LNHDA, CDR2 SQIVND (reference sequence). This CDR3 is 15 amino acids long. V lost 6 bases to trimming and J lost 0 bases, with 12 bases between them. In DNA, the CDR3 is TGTGCCAGTAGATCCGGGACATATAGCAATCAGCCCCAGCATTTT. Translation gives CASRSGTYSNQPQHF.

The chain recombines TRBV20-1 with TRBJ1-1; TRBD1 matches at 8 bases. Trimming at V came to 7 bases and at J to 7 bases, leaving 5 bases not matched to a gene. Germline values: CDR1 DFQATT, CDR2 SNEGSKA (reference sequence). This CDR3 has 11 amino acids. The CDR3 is CSGKDRVEAFF. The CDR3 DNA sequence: TGCAGTGGAAAGGACAGGGTTGAAGCTTTCTTT.

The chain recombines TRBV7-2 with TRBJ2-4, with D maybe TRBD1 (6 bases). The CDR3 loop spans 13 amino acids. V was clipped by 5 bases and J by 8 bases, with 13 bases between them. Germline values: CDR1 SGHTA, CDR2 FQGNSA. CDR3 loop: CASSLTGKDIQYF. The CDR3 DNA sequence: TGTGCCAGCAGCCTTACAGGGAAGGACATTCAGTACTTC.

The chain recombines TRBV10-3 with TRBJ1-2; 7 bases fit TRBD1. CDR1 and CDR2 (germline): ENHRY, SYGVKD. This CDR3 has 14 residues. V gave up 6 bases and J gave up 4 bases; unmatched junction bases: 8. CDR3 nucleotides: TGTGCCATCAGCCATAGACAGGGCGTCTATGGCTACACCTTC. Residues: CAISHRQGVYGYTF.

This CDR3 is CASSQDLWSGGGYTF. The CDR3, as DNA: TGCGCCAGCAGCCAAGACCTGTGGTCTGGAGGGGGCTACACCTTC. This chain links TRBV4-1 with TRBJ1-2, with D uncertain. The CDR3 length is 15 residues. The germline V gene encodes CDR1 MGHRA and CDR2 YSYEKL. Trimming took off 0 bases at V and 8 bases at J, with 16 bases between the two ends.

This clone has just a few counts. In DNA, the CDR3 is TGTGCCAGCAGCTTTCAGGGGGCCGGTGACTATGGCTACACCTTC. Its protein is CASSFQGAGDYGYTF. The rearrangement joins TRBV11-2 to TRBJ1-2; 8 positions agree with TRBD1. J gave up 3 bases and V 3 bases, and 6 bases lay outside the gene matches. Germline CDR1 reads SGHAT; CDR2 reads FQNNGV. This CDR3 region has 15 residues.

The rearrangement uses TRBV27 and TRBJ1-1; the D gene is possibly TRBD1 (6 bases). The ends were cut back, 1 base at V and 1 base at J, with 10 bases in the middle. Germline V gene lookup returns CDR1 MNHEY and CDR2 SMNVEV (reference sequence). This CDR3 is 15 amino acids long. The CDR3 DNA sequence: TGTGCCAGCAGTTTATTGGGGGGGCGGAACACTGAAGCTTTCTTT. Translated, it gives CASSLLGGRNTEAFF.

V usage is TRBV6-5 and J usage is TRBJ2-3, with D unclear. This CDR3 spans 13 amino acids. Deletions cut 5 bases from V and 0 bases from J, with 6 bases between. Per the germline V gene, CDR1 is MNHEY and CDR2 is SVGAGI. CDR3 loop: CASSTYSTDTQYF. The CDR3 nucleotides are TGTGCCAGCAGTACATATAGCACAGATACGCAGTATTTT.

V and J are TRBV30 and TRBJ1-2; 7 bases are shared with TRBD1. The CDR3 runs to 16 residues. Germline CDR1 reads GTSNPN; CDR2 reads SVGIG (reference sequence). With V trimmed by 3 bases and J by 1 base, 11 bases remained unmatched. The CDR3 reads CAWSYRGQGGNYGYTF. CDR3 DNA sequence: TGTGCCTGGAGCTACAGGGGACAAGGCGGTAACTATGGCTACACCTTC. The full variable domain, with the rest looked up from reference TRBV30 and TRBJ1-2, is SQTIHQWPATLVQPVGSPLSLECTVEGTSNPNLYWYRQAAGRGLQLLFYSVGIGQISSEVPQNLSASRPQDRQFILSSKKLLLSDSGFYLCAWSYRGQGGNYGYTFGSGTRLTVV.

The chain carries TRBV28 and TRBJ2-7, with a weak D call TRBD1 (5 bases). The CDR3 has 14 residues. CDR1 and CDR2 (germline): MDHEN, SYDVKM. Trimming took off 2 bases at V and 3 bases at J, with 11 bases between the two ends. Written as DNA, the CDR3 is TGTGCCAGCAGTTTAGGGGCTGTGAACTACGAGCAGTACTTC. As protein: CASSLGAVNYEQYF. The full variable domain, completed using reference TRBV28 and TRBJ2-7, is DVKVTQSSRYLVKRTGEKVFLECVQDMDHENMFWYRQDPGLGLRLIYFSYDVKMKEKGDIPEGYSVSREKKERFSLILESASTNQTSMYLCASSLGAVNYEQYFGPGTRLTVT.

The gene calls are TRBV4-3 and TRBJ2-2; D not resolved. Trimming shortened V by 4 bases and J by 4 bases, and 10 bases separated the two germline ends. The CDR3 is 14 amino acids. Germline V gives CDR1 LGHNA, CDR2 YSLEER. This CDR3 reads CASSRSRGTGELFF. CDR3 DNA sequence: TGCGCCAGCAGCCGTAGCCGCGGCACCGGGGAGCTGTTTTTT.

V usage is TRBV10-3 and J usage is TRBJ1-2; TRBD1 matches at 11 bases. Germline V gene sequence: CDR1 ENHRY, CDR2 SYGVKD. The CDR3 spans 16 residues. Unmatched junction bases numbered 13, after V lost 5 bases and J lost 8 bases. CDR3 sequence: CAISRTGGAEREGYTF. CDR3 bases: TGTGCCATCAGTCGGACAGGGGGCGCTGAGAGGGAAGGCTACACCTTC.

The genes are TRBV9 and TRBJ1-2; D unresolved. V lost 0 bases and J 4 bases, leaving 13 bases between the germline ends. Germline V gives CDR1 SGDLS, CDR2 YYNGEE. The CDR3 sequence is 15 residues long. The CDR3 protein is CASSVAAGPVYGYTF. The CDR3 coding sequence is TGTGCCAGCAGCGTAGCGGCAGGTCCTGTCTATGGCTACACCTTC. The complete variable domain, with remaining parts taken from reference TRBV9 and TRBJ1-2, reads DSGVTQTPKHLITATGQRVTLRCSPRSGDLSVYWYQQSLDQGLQFLIQYYNGEERAKGNILERFSAQQFPDLHSELNLSSLELGDSALYFCASSVAAGPVYGYTFGSGTRLTVV.

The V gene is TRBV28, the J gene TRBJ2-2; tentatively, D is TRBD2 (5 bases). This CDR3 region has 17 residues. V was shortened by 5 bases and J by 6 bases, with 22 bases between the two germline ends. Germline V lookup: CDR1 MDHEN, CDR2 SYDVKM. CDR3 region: CASSNPFGVGLAGELFF. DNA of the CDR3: TGTGCCAGCAGTAACCCCTTCGGGGTAGGGCTGGCCGGGGAGCTGTTTTTT.

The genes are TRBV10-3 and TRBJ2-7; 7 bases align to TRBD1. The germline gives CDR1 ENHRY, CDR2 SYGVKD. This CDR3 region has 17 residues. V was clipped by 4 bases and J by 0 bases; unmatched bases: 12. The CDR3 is CAISGGGQTLSSYEQYF. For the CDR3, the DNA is TGTGCCATCAGTGGAGGGGGACAGACTTTAAGCTCCTACGAGCAGTACTTC.

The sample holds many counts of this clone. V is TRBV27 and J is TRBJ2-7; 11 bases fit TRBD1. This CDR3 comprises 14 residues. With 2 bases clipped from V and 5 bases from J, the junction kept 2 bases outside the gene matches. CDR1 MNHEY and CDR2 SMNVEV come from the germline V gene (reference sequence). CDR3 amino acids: CASSLRDRGDEQYF. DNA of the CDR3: TGTGCCAGCAGTTTAAGGGACAGGGGGGACGAGCAGTACTTC.

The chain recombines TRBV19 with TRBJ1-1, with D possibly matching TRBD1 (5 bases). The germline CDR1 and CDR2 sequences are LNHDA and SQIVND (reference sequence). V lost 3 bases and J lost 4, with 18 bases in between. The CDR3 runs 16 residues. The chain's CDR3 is CASSMSARGIATEAFF. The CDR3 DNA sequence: TGTGCCAGTAGTATGTCCGCTCGGGGGATAGCCACTGAAGCTTTCTTT.

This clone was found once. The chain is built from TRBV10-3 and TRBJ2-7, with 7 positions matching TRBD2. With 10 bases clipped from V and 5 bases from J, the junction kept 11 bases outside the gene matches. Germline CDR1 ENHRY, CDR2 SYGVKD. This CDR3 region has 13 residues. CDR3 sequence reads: CATGLNGGDEQYF. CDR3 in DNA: TGTGCCACAGGGTTGAATGGGGGGGACGAGCAGTACTTC.

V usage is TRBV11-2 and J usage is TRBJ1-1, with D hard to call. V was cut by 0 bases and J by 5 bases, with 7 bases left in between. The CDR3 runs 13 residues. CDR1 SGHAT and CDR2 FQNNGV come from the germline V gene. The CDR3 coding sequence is TGTGCCAGCAGCTTAGAACTGTATACTGAAGCTTTCTTT. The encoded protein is CASSLELYTEAFF.

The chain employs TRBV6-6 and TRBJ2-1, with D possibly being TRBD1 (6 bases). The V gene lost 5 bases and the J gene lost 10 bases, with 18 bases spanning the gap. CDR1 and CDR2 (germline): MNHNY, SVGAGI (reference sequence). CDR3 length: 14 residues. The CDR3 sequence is CASSQRTEGGEQFF. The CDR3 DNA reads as TGTGCCAGCAGTCAACGGACAGAGGGCGGGGAGCAGTTCTTC.

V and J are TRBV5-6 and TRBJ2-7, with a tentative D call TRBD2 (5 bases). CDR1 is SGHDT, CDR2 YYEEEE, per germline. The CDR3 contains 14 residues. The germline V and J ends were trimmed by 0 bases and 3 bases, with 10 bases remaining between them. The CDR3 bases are TGTGCCAGCAGCTTGGGAGGAGGTAACTACGAGCAGTACTTC. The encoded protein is CASSLGGGNYEQYF.

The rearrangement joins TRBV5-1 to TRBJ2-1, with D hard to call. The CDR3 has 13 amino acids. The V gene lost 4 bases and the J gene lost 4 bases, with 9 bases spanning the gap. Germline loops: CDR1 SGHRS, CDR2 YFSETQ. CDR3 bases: TGCGCCAGCAGCGGGCCCAGTTACAATGAGCAGTTCTTC. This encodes CASSGPSYNEQFF.